The entry below describes one T cell receptor (beta chain). Its antigen is as yet unknown. The data belong to a study of CD8+ T cells in alopecia areata. The study, taken as a whole, reports: With just one nonresponder, it is still uncertain whether baseline CD8+ expansion relates to response. Affected scalp, especially in alopecia totalis/universalis, had a higher clonality than normal scalp did.

Extracted RNA was reverse transcribed, and the resulting cDNA served as sequencing template. Profiled with immunoSEQ multiplex PCR; TCRdb holds only in-frame clones, not every one. The data hold roughly 70,000 clones, with about 30% observed a single time. As to treatment: oral pan-JAK inhibitor, 5-10 mg twice daily. Both peripheral blood and punch biopsies of lesional scalp skin were obtained from patients who had alopecia areata. Investigators sorted PBMCs to obtain both CD4+ and CD8+ T cells. Sequences were derived from CD8+ T cells sorted from blood, sampled at week 4, from a patient treated with tofacitinib. The receptor's source is a human donor with alopecia areata.

The CDR3 spells CSVVLGNNYGYTF. The CDR3 nucleotides are TGCAGCGTTGTGTTGGGAAACAACTATGGCTACACCTTC. This chain links TRBV29-1 with TRBJ1-2; D is ambiguous. This CDR3 region has 13 residues. V lost 4 bases to trimming and J lost 2 bases, with 11 bases between them. The germline V gene encodes CDR1 SQVTM and CDR2 ANQGSEA.